The T cell receptor beta chain described here comes from a study of blood T cell repertoires in COVID-19. Across the whole study: The United States, Italy and Spain provided the acute and convalescent COVID-19 samples. From T cells, B-cell-depleted T cells, or PBMCs came the material, which was cDNA or gDNA.

The CDR3 is 17 amino acids. With 4 bases clipped from V and 2 bases from J, the junction kept 9 bases outside the gene matches. Germline-derived CDR1 and CDR2 are SQVTM and ANQGSEA. Methods used by the authors: Estimation of nucleated cell counts was performed using reference gene primer amplification. The assay was immunoSEQ multiplex PCR, and TCRdb's table has in-frame clones only and misses some. Clonal size and the V and J genes are those of that table, whereas D and trimming came from the DNA. The data hold roughly 230,000 clones, with almost 85% observed a single time. This clonotype was obtained from a man aged 45-60 years with acute or convalescent COVID-19. The chain joins TRBV29-1 to TRBJ2-1, with 12 bases that match TRBD2. The specimen sequenced was peripheral blood. The CDR3 region has the DNA TGCAGCGTTGCTGGGCTAGCGGGGGGGAGAGCCTACAATGAGCAGTTCTTC. Translation gives CSVAGLAGGRAYNEQFF.